This section outlines one T cell receptor (beta chain) sequence together with its context. This sample was included in a study of blood T cell repertoires in COVID-19. Study overall: Sites across the United States, Italy and Spain contributed samples from acute and convalescent COVID-19. PBMCs, B-cell-depleted T cells, or T cells provided the cDNA or gDNA that made up the material.

CDR3 size: 16 residues. Germline CDR1 and CDR2: LNHDA and SQIVND (reference sequence). V lost 1 base, J lost 3 bases, and 13 bases lay in between. How the authors handled the data: Scientists estimated how many nucleated cells there were by amplifying reference gene primers. TCRdb's copy holds only in-frame clones and misses some; the assay was immunoSEQ multiplex PCR. V and J calls and clone size follow that table, whereas D and trimming were derived from the DNA. Counted here are fewer than 120,000 clones, around 82% occurring once; the ten biggest clones make up more than 15%. Input material: peripheral blood. The chain has TRBV19 and TRBJ1-5, with D possibly TRBD1 on 6 matching bases. The TCR originated in a woman in her sixties with acute or convalescent COVID-19. The CDR3 spells CASSIVRGAHNQPQHF. The CDR3 DNA reads as TGTGCCAGTAGTATAGTTCGGGGGGCCCACAATCAGCCCCAGCATTTT. Full variable domain (missing parts from reference TRBV19 and TRBJ1-5): DGGITQSPKYLFRKEGQNVTLSCEQNLNHDAMYWYRQDPGQGLRLIYYSQIVNDFQKGDIAEGYSVSREKKESFPLTVTSAQKNPTAFYLCASSIVRGAHNQPQHFGDGTRLSIL.